This TCR beta chain was found in a study of CD8 T cells in ankylosing spondylitis. Notes on the study in general: A motif of 7 to 9 highly homologous TCR beta variants was seen as apparently characteristic of ankylosing spondylitis blood.

Looked up from germline, CDR1 is SGHDT and CDR2 is YYEEEE. V was pared by 2 bases and J by 3 bases, with 4 bases of the junction left unmatched. The CDR3 length is 14 residues. Regarding this clonotype: What it binds is unknown.

Using quantitative 5'-RACE with molecular barcodes, the authors made TCR beta libraries. TCRdb passed the 5' RACE reads through MiXCR, listing each CDR3 protein once. The repertoire holds roughly 200,000 distinct CDR3 sequences, with roughly 13% as singletons. This rearrangement joins TRBV5-6 to TRBJ2-7, with TRBD2 matching 8 bases. The source is a male donor with ankylosing spondylitis or in good health (not recorded which). The sequenced material came from blood, either unsorted or a sorted T cell fraction (not recorded which). Here the CDR3 DNA reads TGTGCCAGCAGCTTCGGGACTAGATTCTACGAGCAGTACTTC. Protein product: CASSFGTRFYEQYF.